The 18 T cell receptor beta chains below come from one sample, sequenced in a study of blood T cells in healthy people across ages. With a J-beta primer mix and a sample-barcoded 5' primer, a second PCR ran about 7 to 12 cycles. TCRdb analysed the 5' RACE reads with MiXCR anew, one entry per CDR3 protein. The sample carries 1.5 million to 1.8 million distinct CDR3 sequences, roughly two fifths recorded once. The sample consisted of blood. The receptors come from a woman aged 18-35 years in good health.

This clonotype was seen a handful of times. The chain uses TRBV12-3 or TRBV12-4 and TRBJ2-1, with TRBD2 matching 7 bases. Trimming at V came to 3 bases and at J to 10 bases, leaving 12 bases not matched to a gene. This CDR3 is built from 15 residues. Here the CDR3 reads CASSLGGGSLKEQFF. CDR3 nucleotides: TGTGCCAGCAGTTTGGGGGGGGGTTCCCTTAAGGAGCAGTTCTTC.

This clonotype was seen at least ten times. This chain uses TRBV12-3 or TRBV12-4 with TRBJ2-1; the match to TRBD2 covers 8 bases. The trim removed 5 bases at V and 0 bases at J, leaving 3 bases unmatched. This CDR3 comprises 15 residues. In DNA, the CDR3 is TGTGCCAGCAGTCACAGCGGGGGCTCCTACAATGAGCAGTTCTTC. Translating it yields CASSHSGGSYNEQFF.

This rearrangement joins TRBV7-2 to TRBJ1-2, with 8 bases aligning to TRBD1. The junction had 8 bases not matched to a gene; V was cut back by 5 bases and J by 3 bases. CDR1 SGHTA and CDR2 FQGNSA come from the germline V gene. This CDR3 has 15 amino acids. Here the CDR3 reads CASSNPGQVYYGYTF. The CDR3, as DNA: TGTGCCAGCAGCAACCCGGGACAGGTCTACTATGGCTACACCTTC.

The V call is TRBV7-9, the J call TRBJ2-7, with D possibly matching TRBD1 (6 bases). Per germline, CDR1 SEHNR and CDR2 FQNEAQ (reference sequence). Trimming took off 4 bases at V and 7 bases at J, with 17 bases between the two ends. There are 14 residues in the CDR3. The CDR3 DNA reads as TGTGCCAGCAGCTGGGACAACCCTTACAATGAGCAGTACTTC. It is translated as CASSWDNPYNEQYF.

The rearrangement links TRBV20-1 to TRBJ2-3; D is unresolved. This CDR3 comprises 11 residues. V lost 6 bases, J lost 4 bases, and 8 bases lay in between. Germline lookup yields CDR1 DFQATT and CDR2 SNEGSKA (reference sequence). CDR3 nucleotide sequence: TGCAGTGCGCTAGTGGCAGATACGCAGTATTTT. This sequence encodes CSALVADTQYF.

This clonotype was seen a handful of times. The DNA for the CDR3 is TGTGCCAGTAGTAGCTGGCATGAGCAGTTCTTC. Translated, it gives CASSSWHEQFF. The rearrangement links TRBV19 to TRBJ2-1; no firm D call. The V gene's germline CDR1 is LNHDA and CDR2 SQIVND (reference sequence). V was pared by 4 bases and J by 8 bases, with 6 bases between. The CDR3 runs to 11 residues.

The CDR3 region has the DNA TGTGCCAGCAGTCCCCACCCCACATACTATGGCTACACCTTC. It codes for CASSPHPTYYGYTF. The V and J genes are TRBV27 and TRBJ1-2; D is unresolved. Per the germline V gene, CDR1 is MNHEY and CDR2 is SMNVEV (reference sequence). CDR3 length equals 14 residues. V lost 5 bases and J 3 bases, leaving 13 bases between the germline ends.

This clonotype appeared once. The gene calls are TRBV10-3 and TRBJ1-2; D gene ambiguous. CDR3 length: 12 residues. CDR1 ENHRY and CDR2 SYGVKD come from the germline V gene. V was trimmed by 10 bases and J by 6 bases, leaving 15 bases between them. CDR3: CASDSPNDGYTF. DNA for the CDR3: TGTGCCAGTGATTCTCCTAATGATGGCTACACCTTC.

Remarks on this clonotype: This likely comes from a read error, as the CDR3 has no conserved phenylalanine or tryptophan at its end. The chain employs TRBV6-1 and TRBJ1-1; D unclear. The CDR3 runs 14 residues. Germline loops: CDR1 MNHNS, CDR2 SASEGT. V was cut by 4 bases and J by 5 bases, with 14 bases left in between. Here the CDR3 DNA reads TGTGCCAGCAGTGTCCAGGTAGCGGTTACTGAAGCTTTCTAT. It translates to CASSVQVAVTEAFY.

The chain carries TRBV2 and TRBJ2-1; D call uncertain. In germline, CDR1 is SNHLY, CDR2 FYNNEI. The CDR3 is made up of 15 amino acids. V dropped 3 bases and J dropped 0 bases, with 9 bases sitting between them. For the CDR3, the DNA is TGTGCCAGCAGTGATTGGGCGAGCTCCTACAATGAGCAGTTCTTC. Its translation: CASSDWASSYNEQFF.

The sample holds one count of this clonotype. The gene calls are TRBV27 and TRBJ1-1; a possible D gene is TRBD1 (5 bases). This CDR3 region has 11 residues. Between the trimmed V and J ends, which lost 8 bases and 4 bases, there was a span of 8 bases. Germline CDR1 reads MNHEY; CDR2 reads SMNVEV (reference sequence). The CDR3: CASQGFTEAFF. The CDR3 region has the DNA TGTGCCAGCCAGGGTTTCACTGAAGCTTTCTTT.

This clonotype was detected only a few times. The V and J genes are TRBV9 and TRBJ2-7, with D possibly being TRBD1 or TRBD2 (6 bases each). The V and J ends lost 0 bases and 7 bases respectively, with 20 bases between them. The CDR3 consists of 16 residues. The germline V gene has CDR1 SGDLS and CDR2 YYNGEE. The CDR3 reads CASSVEGGLMLDEQYF. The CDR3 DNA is TGTGCCAGCAGCGTAGAGGGGGGCCTGATGCTCGATGAGCAGTACTTC.

The CDR3 reads CATSREAGVLQTQYF. The DNA for the CDR3 is TGTGCCACCAGCAGAGAAGCAGGGGTGTTACAGACCCAGTACTTC. The genes are TRBV15 and TRBJ2-5, with D perhaps TRBD1 (6 bases). The germline V gene encodes CDR1 LNHNV and CDR2 YYDKDF (reference sequence). Deletions cut 0 bases from V and 6 bases from J, with 14 bases between. The CDR3 runs to 15 residues.

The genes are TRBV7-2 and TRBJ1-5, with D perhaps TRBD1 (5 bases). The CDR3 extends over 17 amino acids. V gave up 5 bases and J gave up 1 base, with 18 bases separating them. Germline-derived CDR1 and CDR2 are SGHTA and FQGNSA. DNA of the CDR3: TGTGCCAGCAGCCTTCCGACAGCGACGAAGAGCAATCAGCCCCAGCATTTT. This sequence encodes CASSLPTATKSNQPQHF.

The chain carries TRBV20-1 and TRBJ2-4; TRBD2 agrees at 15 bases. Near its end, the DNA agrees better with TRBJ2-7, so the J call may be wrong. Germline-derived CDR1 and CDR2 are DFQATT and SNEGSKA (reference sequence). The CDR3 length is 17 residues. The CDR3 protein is CSASPGTSGGRVDEQYF. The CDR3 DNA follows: TGCAGTGCTAGTCCCGGGACTAGCGGGGGGCGGGTCGACGAGCAGTACTTC.

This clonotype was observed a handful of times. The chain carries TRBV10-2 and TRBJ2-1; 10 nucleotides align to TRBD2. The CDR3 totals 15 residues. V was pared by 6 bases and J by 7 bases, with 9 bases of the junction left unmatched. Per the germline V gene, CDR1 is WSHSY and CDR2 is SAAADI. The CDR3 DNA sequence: TGCGCCAGCAGCGGTCTAGCGGGAGTAGAAAATGAGCAGTTCTTC. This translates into CASSGLAGVENEQFF.

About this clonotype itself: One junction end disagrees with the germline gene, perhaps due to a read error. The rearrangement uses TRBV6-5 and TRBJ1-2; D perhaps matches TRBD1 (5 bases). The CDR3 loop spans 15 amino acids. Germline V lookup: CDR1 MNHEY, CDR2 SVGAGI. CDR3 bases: TGTGCCGGCAGTCCCTTTGGGGGGGGGAACTATGGCTACACCTTC. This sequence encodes CAGSPFGGGNYGYTF.

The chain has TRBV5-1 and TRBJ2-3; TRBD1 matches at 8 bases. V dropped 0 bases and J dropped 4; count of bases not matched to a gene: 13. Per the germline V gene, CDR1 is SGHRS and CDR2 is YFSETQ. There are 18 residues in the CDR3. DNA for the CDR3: TGCGCCAGCAGCTTGGGACAGGGGTGGCGCAGAGGGTCAGATACGCAGTATTTT. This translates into CASSLGQGWRRGSDTQYF.